A single sample is the source of the 18 T cell receptor beta chains below, sequenced in a study of human T cells and chemical hapten exposure (dated by TCRdb to about 2021). Read against the paper, the sample's time point label means: patch test 2, 6 weeks after DPC sensitization. According to the study, the label for this sample's treatment or condition signals: therapeutic diphenylcyclopropenone sensitization with weekly scalp DPC. The library was made by RACE. Sequencer: NextSeq 500. The public reads were reanalyzed by TCRdb: fastp trimming at Q25, MiXCR alignment, in-frame beta chains only. CDR3 protein sequences are deduplicated, and each keeps its most common genes and DNA. This sample has about 140,000 distinct CDR3 sequences in its table, and 12% of those were observed once. The top ten hold around 1.4% of the sample. The material sequenced was whole blood, taken in connection with sensitization to the hapten diphenylcyclopropenone (DPC). All receptors derive from a woman aged 45-60 years with alopecia areata. Some clones in this sample may be carry-over from other donors' samples.

In its sample, this clonotype was seen a few times. The chain recombines TRBV11-2 with TRBJ2-5, with a possible D match to TRBD2 (7 bases). Trimming took off 4 bases at V and 5 bases at J, with 17 bases between the two ends. The CDR3 is made up of 15 amino acids. Germline CDR1 is SGHAT and CDR2 is FQNNGV. CDR3 nucleotide sequence: TGTGCCAGCAGCTCCTCGGCCGAGGGGGGGGAGACCCAGTACTTC. It translates to CASSSSAEGGETQYF.

This clonotype was detected only a few times. The chain couples TRBV7-2 to TRBJ2-7, with D perhaps TRBD1 (5 bases). CDR1 is SGHTA and CDR2 is FQGNSA in the germline V gene. With 4 bases removed from V and 2 bases from J, the gap between germline ends came to 21 bases. This CDR3 region has 17 residues. CDR3 residues: CASSSRGRAVPAYEQYF. The CDR3 DNA reads as TGTGCCAGCAGCTCAAGGGGCCGGGCGGTGCCAGCCTACGAGCAGTACTTC. The full variable domain, completed using reference TRBV7-2 and TRBJ2-7, is GAGVSQSPSNKVTEKGKDVELRCDPISGHTALYWYRQSLGQGLEFLIYFQGNSAPDKSGLPSDRFSAERTGGSVSTLTIQRTQQEDSAVYLCASSSRGRAVPAYEQYFGPGTRLTVT.

This sequence joins TRBV29-1 and TRBJ2-3, with a weak D call TRBD1 (5 bases). The length of the CDR3 is 11 residues. Trimming took 1 base from V and 14 from J, leaving 13 bases between them. The germline V gene encodes CDR1 SQVTM and CDR2 ANQGSEA. The CDR3 DNA sequence: TGCAGCGTTGAAGTGGTCAGGGTAGCGTATTTT. It yields the protein CSVEVVRVAYF.

This chain connects TRBV19 to TRBJ2-4, with D possibly matching TRBD2 (6 bases). The CDR3 runs to 17 residues. In germline, CDR1 is LNHDA, CDR2 SQIVND (reference sequence). Trimming shortened V by 1 base and J by 7 bases, and 20 bases separated the two germline ends. This CDR3 reads CASSIGGVELASNIQYF. CDR3 bases: TGTGCCAGTAGTATAGGGGGCGTCGAACTAGCAAGTAACATTCAGTACTTC.

The chain recombines TRBV12-3 or TRBV12-4 with TRBJ2-5; 8 positions match TRBD1. The V and J ends lost 6 bases and 5 bases, in that order; junction bases with no gene match: 8. The CDR3 is 14 residues long. The CDR3 is CASRLQGGAETQYF. The CDR3 coding sequence is TGTGCCAGCAGGTTACAGGGGGGAGCGGAGACCCAGTACTTC.

The chain is built from TRBV21-1 and TRBJ2-1; the D call in the table, TRBD2, was not verified against the DNA. TRBV21-1 is annotated as a pseudogene. This CDR3 spans 16 amino acids. Written as DNA, the CDR3 is TGTGCCAGCAGCAAACCGACTAGCGGGAGTGGGGGTGAGCAGTTCTTC. It codes for CASSKPTSGSGGEQFF.

CDR3 protein: CASSSPLQGVYEQYF. The CDR3 DNA reads as TGCGCCAGCAGCTCCCCTCTACAGGGAGTCTACGAGCAGTACTTC. This chain connects TRBV5-1 to TRBJ2-7; tentative D call: TRBD1 (6 bases). Germline loops: CDR1 SGHRS, CDR2 YFSETQ. V was shortened by 3 bases and J by 3 bases, with 16 bases between the two germline ends. This CDR3 is 15 amino acids long. The entire variable domain, with the rest obtained from reference TRBV5-1 and TRBJ2-7, is as follows: KAGVTQTPRYLIKTRGQQVTLSCSPISGHRSVSWYQQTPGQGLQFLFEYFSETQRNKGNFPGRFSGRQFSNSRSEMNVSTLELGDSALYLCASSSPLQGVYEQYFGPGTRLTVT.

This clonotype was observed at least ten times. The chain joins TRBV7-2 to TRBJ2-3; D ambiguous. CDR1 and CDR2 (germline): SGHTA, FQGNSA. V gave up 4 bases and J gave up 2 bases, with 10 bases separating them. This CDR3 is built from 14 residues. In DNA form, the CDR3 reads TGTGCCAGCAGCTACGACCCGAACACAGATACGCAGTATTTT. Translation: CASSYDPNTDTQYF.

This clonotype has only a few counts. The chain links TRBV12-3 or TRBV12-4 to TRBJ2-3; no firm D call. Trimming took off 8 bases at V and 2 bases at J, with 11 bases between the two ends. This CDR3 contains 13 residues. Here the CDR3 reads CASRPDPTDTQYF. CDR3 nucleotide sequence: TGTGCCAGCCGCCCCGACCCCACAGATACGCAGTATTTT.

V is TRBV12-3 or TRBV12-4 and J is TRBJ2-1; 8 positions agree with TRBD2. CDR3 length: 14 residues. J was trimmed by 5 bases and V by 8 bases; bases with no gene match: 8. CDR3 residues: CASLAGGPNNEQFF. Here the CDR3 DNA reads TGTGCCAGCCTTGCGGGAGGCCCCAACAATGAGCAGTTCTTC.

This clonotype was detected only a few times. The rearrangement links TRBV29-1 to TRBJ1-5; no clear D. Germline V gene sequence: CDR1 SQVTM, CDR2 ANQGSEA. V lost 4 bases and J 0 bases, leaving 16 bases between the germline ends. This CDR3 comprises 16 residues. CDR3: CSVALKGDYSNQPQHF. As DNA, the CDR3 is TGCAGCGTTGCATTGAAGGGCGACTATAGCAATCAGCCCCAGCATTTT.

There are many counts of this clonotype. The gene calls are TRBV11-2 and TRBJ2-4; tentatively, D is TRBD2 (5 bases). The CDR3 sequence is 12 residues long. The germline V gene encodes CDR1 SGHAT and CDR2 FQNNGV. V shed 5 bases and J shed 9 bases, with 11 bases lying between them. The CDR3 here is CASSLDLVIQYF. The CDR3 DNA reads as TGTGCCAGCAGCCTGGACTTAGTCATTCAGTACTTC.

This clonotype was seen only a few times. V gene TRBV6-2 or TRBV6-3 combines with J gene TRBJ2-7; possibly TRBD2 for D (5 bases). The CDR3 has 13 residues. Deletions cut 2 bases from V and 3 bases from J, with 8 bases between. Germline assignment: CDR1 MNHEY and CDR2 SVGEGT. The CDR3 here is CASSYTAGYEQYF. CDR3 nucleotide sequence: TGTGCCAGCAGTTACACCGCGGGCTACGAGCAGTACTTC.

With respect to this clonotype: One end of the junction is discordant with germline, which a read error may explain. The chain links TRBV20-1 to TRBJ2-1; TRBD2 matches at 8 bases. There are 14 residues in the CDR3. Germline CDR1 DFQATT, CDR2 SNEGSKA (reference sequence). CDR3: CCAAGGSSYNEQFF. DNA of the CDR3: TGCTGTGCTGCGGGAGGCAGCTCCTACAATGAGCAGTTCTTC.

The chain has TRBV3-1 and TRBJ1-1; D is uncertain. The CDR3 sequence is 11 residues long. Trimming took 4 bases from V and 2 from J, leaving 2 bases between them. CDR1 is LGHDT, CDR2 YNNKEL, per germline (reference sequence). The CDR3 nucleotides read TGTGCCAGCAGCCTTAACACTGAAGCTTTCTTT. This codes for CASSLNTEAFF.

The V and J genes are TRBV9 and TRBJ2-1; D not resolved. Trimming removed 4 bases at V and 6 bases at J, with 17 bases between. The length of the CDR3 is 15 residues. CDR1 and CDR2 (germline): SGDLS, YYNGEE. The CDR3 here is CASSPRPQRVNEQFF. CDR3 coding DNA: TGTGCCAGCAGCCCCCGCCCCCAGCGAGTCAATGAGCAGTTCTTC.

This clonotype has more than one count but fewer than ten. V usage is TRBV5-1 and J usage is TRBJ2-2, with 8 bases fitting TRBD1. CDR1 is SGHRS, CDR2 YFSETQ, per germline. This CDR3 has 14 residues. With 7 bases clipped from V and 3 bases from J, the junction kept 5 bases outside the gene matches. The DNA for the CDR3 is TGCGCCAGCGCCGGACAGGGAGACACCGGGGAGCTGTTTTTT. Its protein product is CASAGQGDTGELFF.

The CDR3 nucleotides read TGCAGCGTGCAACTAACCGAGGCCCCCAATGAGCAGTTCTTC. Translated: CSVQLTEAPNEQFF. This rearrangement joins TRBV29-1 to TRBJ2-1; D is ambiguous. Deletions cut 6 bases from V and 6 bases from J, with 18 bases between. The CDR3 is made up of 14 amino acids. Germline CDR1 is SQVTM and CDR2 is ANQGSEA.